The present T cell receptor (beta chain) was sequenced within a study of T cell changes during pregnancy in multiple sclerosis (dated by TCRdb to about 2019). About the full investigation: The study looked at changes in the T cell repertoire across pregnancy in women with multiple sclerosis.

A word on this clone: Its binding antigen is unknown. Base qualities were left out, and no much larger clone turns up one base away.

Its CDR3 holds 15 amino acids, cysteine through phenylalanine. Solely the CDR3 DNA is kept, with 45 bases framed from the first base. CDR1 and CDR2, per the germline V gene (reference sequence), are LNHNV and YYDKDF. Germline trimming amounts to 2 bases on V and 4 bases on J, with 4 as the count of junction bases outside the gene matches. The library was generated by the immunoSEQ multiplex PCR assay. TCRdb mirrors the immuneACCESS table, restricted to in-frame sequences. Some clones are absent from its copies; in checked studies, under half trace to an unresolved V gene, and the reason for the others is unknown. Counted in this sample were 35,000 to 50,000 clones; around 90% of them appeared once. The top ten constitute about 2.1% of the sample.

The receptor was isolated from a female donor in good health, enrolled as a control in a pregnancy study. Sequencing used CD4+ T cells from peripheral blood mononuclear cells, obtained after pregnancy. The chain employs TRBV15 and TRBJ1-1; TRBD1 matches 10 bases in the middle. The bases are TGTGCCACCAGCAGACGGGGGACAGGGGTCACTGAAGCTTTCTTT. This sequence encodes CATSRRGTGVTEAFF. With all but the CDR3 taken from the reference TRBV15 and TRBJ1-1 genes, the full variable domain is: DAMVIQNPRYQVTQFGKPVTLSCSQTLNHNVMYWYQQKSSQAPKLLFHYYDKDFNNEADTPDNFQSRRPNTSFCFLDIRSPGLGDTAMYLCATSRRGTGVTEAFFGQGTRLTVV.